This TCR beta chain was captured by sequencing in a study of shared clonotypes between healthy human individuals. Profiling relied on immunoSEQ multiplex PCR, and the TCRdb table lists in-frame clones only, not all of them. The data show more than 400,000 clones, roughly 80% seen once. V was clipped by 2 bases and J by 8 bases; unmatched bases: 6. Germline CDR1 LGHNA, CDR2 YSLEER. This CDR3 is 15 amino acids long. The chain uses TRBV4-3 and TRBJ2-4, with 10 nucleotides matching TRBD2. Input material: PBMCs. The source is a woman aged 40 to 50 in good health. Some clones in this sample may be carry-over from other donors' samples. CDR3 protein: CASSQSSGSRHIQYF. The CDR3, as DNA: TGCGCCAGCAGCCAATCTAGCGGGAGTCGACACATTCAGTACTTC.